This is a list of T cell receptor beta chains from one sample in a study of T cell repertoires in cytomegalovirus infection. Using its own MiXCR run on the reads, TCRdb lists one record per CDR3 protein. The table includes about 740,000 distinct CDR3 sequences, around a third detected once. Antigens of these TCRs are unknown. This sample comprised cultured PBMCs, obtained from culture after CMV antigen stimulation. Receptors originate from a human donor in good health (CMV status not recorded). Some clones in this sample may be carry-over from other donors' samples. CDR3s include the opening cysteine and the closing phenylalanine or tryptophan. The D gene is left open where the match is weak. Clone size is given for some rows only: seen once, a few or many times, or a class if the clone is expanded.

J,size,D,V,DNA,CDR3
TRBJ2-1,many,TRBD2,TRBV7-2,TGTGCCAGCAGCTTTTCTAGCGGGAAGGGGAATGAGCAGTTCTTC,CASSFSSGKGNEQFF
TRBJ2-2,NA,NA,TRBV11-3,TGTGCCAGCAGCCCAGGGTCCTTGAACACCGGGGAGCTGTTTTTT,CASSPGSLNTGELFF
TRBJ2-3,NA,NA,TRBV20-1,TGCAGTGCCTCGGGGGAAAAGCGGGCTGTCACAGATACGCAGTATTTT,CSASGEKRAVTDTQYF
TRBJ2-7,NA,NA,TRBV6-1,TGTGCCAGCAGTGAAGCCTACTACGAGCAGTACTTC,CASSEAYYEQYF
TRBJ1-5,NA,TRBD1,TRBV2,TGTGCCAGCAGTGGACAGGGTAAGGGTCAGCCCCAGCATTTT,CASSGQGKGQPQHF
TRBJ1-3,many,NA,TRBV27,TGTGCCAGCAGTCTAGGGCCCTCTGGAAACACCATATATTTT,CASSLGPSGNTIYF
TRBJ2-3,NA,TRBD1,TRBV2,TGTGCCAGCTCCCGGCAGGGGGCTATAGATACGCAGTATTTT,CASSRQGAIDTQYF
TRBJ2-7,few,NA,TRBV7-2,TGTGCCAGCAGTTCACCCGGGGACCCCTACGAGCAGTACTTC,CASSSPGDPYEQYF
TRBJ2-7,few,NA,TRBV6-2/TRBV6-3,TGTGCCAGCAGTTACCTCGGGCTCTCCTACGAGCAGTACTTC,CASSYLGLSYEQYF
TRBJ1-5,many,NA,TRBV7-2,TGTGCCAGCAGCTCACGGGGGGGGAATCAGCCCCAGCATTTT,CASSSRGGNQPQHF
TRBJ2-5,few,NA,TRBV28,TGTGCCAGCAGTTCCCCGAGTCGGCTCCAAGAGACCCAGTACTTC,CASSSPSRLQETQYF
TRBJ1-3,few,NA,TRBV12-3/TRBV12-4,TGTGCCAGCACGCTCTCTAGAAACACCATATATTTT,CASTLSRNTIYF
TRBJ2-1,few,NA,TRBV7-9,TGTGCCAGCAGCTTAGCGCTAGGGCGGCGAAAGTACAATGAGCAGTTCTTC,CASSLALGRRKYNEQFF
TRBJ2-7,NA,NA,TRBV7-2,TGTGCCAGCATAGGAAGGGGACAGTACTTC,CASIGRGQYF
TRBJ2-1,once,TRBD2,TRBV20-1,TGCAGTGCTAGAACCTCGAGCGGGGCCTACTACAATGAGCAGTTCTTC,CSARTSSGAYYNEQFF
TRBJ2-7,few,NA,TRBV7-2,TGTGCCAGCAGGTATTCGGGAGCGGGTCCCTACGAGCAGTACTTC,CASRYSGAGPYEQYF
TRBJ1-1,NA,NA,TRBV6-5,TGTGCCAGCAGTTACGGGGTAGGACGGGGCACTGAAGCTTTCTTT,CASSYGVGRGTEAFF
TRBJ2-5,NA,NA,TRBV12-5,TGTGCTAGTGGTTTTAGCGGTCAAGAGACCCAGTACTTC,CASGFSGQETQYF
TRBJ1-3,few,NA,TRBV12-3/TRBV12-4,TGTGCCAGCAGTTTATCTGGGGGCTACTCTGGAAACACCATATATTTT,CASSLSGGYSGNTIYF
TRBJ2-2,NA,NA,TRBV7-2,TGTGCCAGCAGCTTACCCAGGGTTAACACCGGGGAGCTGTTTTTT,CASSLPRVNTGELFF
TRBJ2-3,few,NA,TRBV15,TGTGCCACCAGCGACGCCGGTTCGAACACAGATACGCAGTATTTT,CATSDAGSNTDTQYF
TRBJ1-5,few,TRBD1,TRBV7-2,TGTGCCAGCAGCTTAGTAGGGGGCAGACAGCCCCAGCATTTT,CASSLVGGRQPQHF
TRBJ1-1,NA,NA,TRBV28,TGTGCCAGCAGTTTCCGACAGGCGGGCACTGAAGCTTTCTTT,CASSFRQAGTEAFF
TRBJ2-3,once,TRBD2,TRBV5-1,TGCGCCAGCAGCTCTTCAGCGGGGAGGGCAGATACGCAGTATTTT,CASSSSAGRADTQYF
TRBJ2-5,NA,TRBD2,TRBV7-9,TGTGCCAGCAGCCAGATAATCGGACTAGCGGGAGGCCAGACCCAGTACTTC,CASSQIIGLAGGQTQYF
TRBJ2-3,NA,NA,TRBV11-2,TGTGCCAGCAGGAGGTTTACAGATACGCAGTATTTT,CASRRFTDTQYF
TRBJ2-7,few,TRBD2,TRBV6-5,TGTGCCAGCAGAAAAGCGGGGGACTCCTACGAGCAGTACTTC,CASRKAGDSYEQYF
TRBJ2-5,NA,NA,TRBV11-2,TGTGCCAGCAGCTTAGATGGGGTGATCGGCGCGACCCAGTACTTC,CASSLDGVIGATQYF
TRBJ1-4,NA,NA,TRBV7-9,TGTGCCAGCACGCGCCGGGGAACTAATGAAAAACTGTTTTTT,CASTRRGTNEKLFF
TRBJ2-4,NA,TRBD1,TRBV20-1,TGCAGTGCTAGAGGGCGACAGGGCAGGGGAAACATTCAGTACTTC,CSARGRQGRGNIQYF
TRBJ1-1,NA,NA,TRBV7-2,TGTGCCAGCAGCACCGCCTCACTGAACACTGAAGCTTTCTTT,CASSTASLNTEAFF